A single TCR beta chain is shown here with its context. The antigen is unknown. A much larger clonotype is one base distant, so this may be a read error. This CDR3 contains 16 residues. CDR1 and CDR2 from the germline V gene are SGHTA and FQGNSA. The data originate from a study of breast tumors, draining lymph nodes, adjacent tissues. Study results and limitations: The data were judged consistent with most tumor T cells coming from lymph node and expanding in tumor.

TCRdb reanalysed the multiplex PCR reads using MiXCR and keeps one entry per CDR3 protein. The table includes roughly 86,000 distinct CDR3 sequences, about 21% detected once. Samples came from axillary lymph nodes draining the breast cancer. The J gene is TRBJ2-1, the V gene TRBV7-2; 11 bases map to TRBD2. The receptor was isolated from a female donor with breast cancer. Some clones in this sample may be carry-over from other donors' samples. The material sequenced was axillary lymph node tissue. CDR3 sequence reads: CVSSLFTSGSVGEQFF. CDR3 nucleotides: TGTGTCAGCAGCTTATTCACTAGCGGGAGTGTAGGTGAGCAGTTCTTC. Supplemented by reference TRBV7-2 and TRBJ2-1, the full variable domain reads GAGVSQSPSNKVTEKGKDVELRCDPISGHTALYWYRQSLGQGLEFLIYFQGNSAPDKSGLPSDRFSAERTGGSVSTLTIQRTQQEDSAVYLCVSSLFTSGSVGEQFFGPGTRLTVL.